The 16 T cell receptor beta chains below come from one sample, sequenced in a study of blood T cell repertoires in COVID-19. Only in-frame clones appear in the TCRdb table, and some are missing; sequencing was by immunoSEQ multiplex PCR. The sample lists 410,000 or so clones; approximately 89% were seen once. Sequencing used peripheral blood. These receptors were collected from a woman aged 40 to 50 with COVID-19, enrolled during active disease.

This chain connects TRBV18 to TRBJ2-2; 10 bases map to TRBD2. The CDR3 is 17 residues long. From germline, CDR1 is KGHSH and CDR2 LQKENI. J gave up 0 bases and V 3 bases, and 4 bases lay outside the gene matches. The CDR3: CASSPPSGGANTGELFF. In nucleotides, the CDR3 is TGTGCCAGCTCACCCCCTAGCGGGGGAGCGAACACCGGGGAGCTGTTTTTT.

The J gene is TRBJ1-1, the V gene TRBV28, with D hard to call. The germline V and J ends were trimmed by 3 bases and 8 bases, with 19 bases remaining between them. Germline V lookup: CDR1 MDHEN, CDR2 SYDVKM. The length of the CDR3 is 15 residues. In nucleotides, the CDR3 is TGTGCCAGCAGTTTCCTGGGGAGCCAATTCTTCGAAGCTTTCTTT. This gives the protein CASSFLGSQFFEAFF.

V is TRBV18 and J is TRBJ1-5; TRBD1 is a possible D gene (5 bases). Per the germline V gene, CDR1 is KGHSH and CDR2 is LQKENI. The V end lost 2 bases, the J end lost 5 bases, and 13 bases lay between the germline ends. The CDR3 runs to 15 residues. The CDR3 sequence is CASSPVGVSYQPQHF. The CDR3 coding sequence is TGTGCCAGCTCACCAGTAGGGGTTTCCTATCAGCCCCAGCATTTT.

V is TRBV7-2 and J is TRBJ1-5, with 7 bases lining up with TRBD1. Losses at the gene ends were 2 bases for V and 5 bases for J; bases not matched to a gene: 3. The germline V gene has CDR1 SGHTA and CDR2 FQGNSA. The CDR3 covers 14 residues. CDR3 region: CASSLSQGYQPQHF. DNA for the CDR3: TGTGCCAGCAGCTTATCACAGGGGTATCAGCCCCAGCATTTT.

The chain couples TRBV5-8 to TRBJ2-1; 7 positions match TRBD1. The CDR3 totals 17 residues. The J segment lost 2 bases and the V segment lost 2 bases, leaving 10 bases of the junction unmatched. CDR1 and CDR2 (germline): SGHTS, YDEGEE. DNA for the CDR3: TGTGCCAGCAGCTTAGCTCCTGGCCAGGGGGCCTACAATGAGCAGTTCTTC. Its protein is CASSLAPGQGAYNEQFF. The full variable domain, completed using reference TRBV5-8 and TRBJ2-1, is EAGVTQSPTHLIKTRGQQATLRCSPISGHTSVYWYQQALGLGLQFLLWYDEGEERNRGNFPPRFSGRQFPNYSSELNVNALELEDSALYLCASSLAPGQGAYNEQFFGPGTRLTVL.

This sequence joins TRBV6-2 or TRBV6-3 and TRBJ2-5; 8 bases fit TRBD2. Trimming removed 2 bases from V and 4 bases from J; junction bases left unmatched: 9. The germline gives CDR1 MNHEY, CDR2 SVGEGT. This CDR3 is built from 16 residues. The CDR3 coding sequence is TGTGCCAGCAGTTACCAACCGCGGGAGGTTGGAGAGACCCAGTACTTC. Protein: CASSYQPREVGETQYF.

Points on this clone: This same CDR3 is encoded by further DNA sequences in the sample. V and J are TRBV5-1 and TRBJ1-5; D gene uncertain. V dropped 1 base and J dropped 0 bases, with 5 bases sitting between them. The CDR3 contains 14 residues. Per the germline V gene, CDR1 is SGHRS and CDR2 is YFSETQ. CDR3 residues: CASSLTGSNQPQHF. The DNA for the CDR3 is TGCGCCAGCAGCTTGACGGGTAGCAATCAGCCCCAGCATTTT.

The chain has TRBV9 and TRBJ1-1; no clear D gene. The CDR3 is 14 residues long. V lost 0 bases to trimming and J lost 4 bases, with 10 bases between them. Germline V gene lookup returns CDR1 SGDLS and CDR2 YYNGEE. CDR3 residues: CASSVVSGSTEAFF. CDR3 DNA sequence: TGTGCCAGCAGCGTAGTGTCGGGGAGCACTGAAGCTTTCTTT.

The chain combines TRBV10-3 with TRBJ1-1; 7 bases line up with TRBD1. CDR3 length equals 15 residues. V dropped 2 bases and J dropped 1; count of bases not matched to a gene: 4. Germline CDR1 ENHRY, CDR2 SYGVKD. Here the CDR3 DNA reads TGTGCCATCAGTGAGCGGGGGACAGAGAACACTGAAGCTTTCTTT. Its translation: CAISERGTENTEAFF.

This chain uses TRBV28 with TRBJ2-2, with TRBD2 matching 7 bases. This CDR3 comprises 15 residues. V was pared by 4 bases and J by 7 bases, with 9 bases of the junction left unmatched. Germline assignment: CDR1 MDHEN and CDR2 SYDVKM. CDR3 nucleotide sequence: TGTGCCAGCAGTTATCCGCTTGGGAGGGGCGGGGAGCTGTTTTTT. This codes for CASSYPLGRGGELFF.

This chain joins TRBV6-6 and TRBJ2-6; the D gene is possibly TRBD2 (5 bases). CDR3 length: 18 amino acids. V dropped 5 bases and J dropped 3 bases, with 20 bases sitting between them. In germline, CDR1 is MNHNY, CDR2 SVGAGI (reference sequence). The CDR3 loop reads CASSRAPGLGSGANVLTF. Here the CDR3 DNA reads TGTGCCAGCAGTCGTGCTCCGGGTCTGGGGAGTGGGGCCAACGTCCTGACTTTC.

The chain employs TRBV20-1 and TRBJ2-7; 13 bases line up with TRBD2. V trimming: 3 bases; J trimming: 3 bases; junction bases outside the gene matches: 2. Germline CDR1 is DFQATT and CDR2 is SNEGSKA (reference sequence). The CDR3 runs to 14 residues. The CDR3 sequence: CSASRTSGGYEQYF. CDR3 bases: TGCAGTGCTAGTCGGACTAGCGGGGGCTACGAGCAGTACTTC.

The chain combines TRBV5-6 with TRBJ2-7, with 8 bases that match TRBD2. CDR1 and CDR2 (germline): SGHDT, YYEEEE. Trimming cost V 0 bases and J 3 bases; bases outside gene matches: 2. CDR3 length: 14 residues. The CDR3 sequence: CASSLGLALYEQYF. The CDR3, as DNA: TGTGCCAGCAGCTTGGGACTAGCGCTCTACGAGCAGTACTTC.

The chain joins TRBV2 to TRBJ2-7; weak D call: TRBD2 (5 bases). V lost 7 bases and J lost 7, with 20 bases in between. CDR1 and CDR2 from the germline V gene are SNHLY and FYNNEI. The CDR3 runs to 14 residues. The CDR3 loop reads CASNLGITLGEQYF. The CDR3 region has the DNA TGTGCCAGCAATCTCGGGATTACCCTTGGAGAGCAGTACTTC.

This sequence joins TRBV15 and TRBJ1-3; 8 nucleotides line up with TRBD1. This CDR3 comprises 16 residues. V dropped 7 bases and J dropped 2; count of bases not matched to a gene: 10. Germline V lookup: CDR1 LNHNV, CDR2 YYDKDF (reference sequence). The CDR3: CATNDRGKIAGNTIYF. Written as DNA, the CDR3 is TGTGCCACCAACGACAGGGGAAAGATTGCTGGAAACACCATATATTTT. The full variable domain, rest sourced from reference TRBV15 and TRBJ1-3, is DAMVIQNPRYQVTQFGKPVTLSCSQTLNHNVMYWYQQKSSQAPKLLFHYYDKDFNNEADTPDNFQSRRPNTSFCFLDIRSPGLGDTAMYLCATNDRGKIAGNTIYFGEGSWLTVV.

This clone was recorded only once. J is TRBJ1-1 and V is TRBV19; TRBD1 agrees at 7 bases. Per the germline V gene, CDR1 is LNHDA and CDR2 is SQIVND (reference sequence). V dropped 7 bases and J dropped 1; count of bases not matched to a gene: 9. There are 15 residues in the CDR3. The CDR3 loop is CASNRVTGRNTEAFF. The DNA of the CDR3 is TGTGCCAGTAATCGAGTGACAGGGAGGAACACTGAAGCTTTCTTT.